A selection of T cell receptor beta chains follows, all from one sample in a study of blood T cell repertoires in COVID-19. Profiling relied on immunoSEQ multiplex PCR, and the TCRdb table lists in-frame clones only, not all of them. The repertoire holds approximately 160,000 clones, with about nine tenths as singletons. Sequencing was done on a sample of peripheral blood. Receptors were obtained from a man in his sixties with active or convalescent COVID-19. Both conserved end residues are part of each CDR3. Fields, in order: J gene, D gene, clone size, CDR3 length, V gene, CDR3 protein, CDR3 DNA. D genes are given only for firm matches. Clone sizes are given selectively: once, few, many, or a class where the clone is expanded.

>TRBJ2-1|TRBD1|.|13|TRBV29-1
CSVQGQAYNEQFF
TGCAGCGTTCAAGGACAGGCCTACAATGAGCAGTTCTTC
>TRBJ1-2|TRBD1|once|13|TRBV5-4
CASSFRRGDGYTF
TGTGCCAGCAGCTTTCGCAGGGGGGATGGCTACACCTTC
>TRBJ2-3|.|.|14|TRBV5-1
CASSLGLGADTQYF
TGCGCCAGCAGCTTGGGCCTAGGGGCAGATACGCAGTATTTT
>TRBJ1-1|TRBD1|.|15|TRBV7-2
CASSDRTGRGTEAFF
TGTGCCAGCAGCGACCGGACAGGGCGGGGCACTGAAGCTTTCTTT
>TRBJ1-2|.|.|15|TRBV6-1
CASSEVRTLNYGYTF
TGTGCCAGCAGTGAAGTTCGGACATTGAACTATGGCTACACCTTC
>TRBJ2-7|TRBD1|.|13|TRBV6-1
CASSEGTGVEQYF
TGTGCCAGCAGTGAAGGGACAGGGGTCGAGCAGTACTTC
>TRBJ1-4|.|few|13|TRBV6-5
CASSQEGREKLFF
TGTGCCAGCAGCCAGGAGGGTCGGGAAAAACTGTTTTTT
>TRBJ1-1|.|.|14|TRBV11-2
CASSLDFRDSEAFF
TGTGCCAGCAGCTTAGATTTCAGAGACTCTGAAGCTTTCTTT
>TRBJ2-5|.|.|13|TRBV5-4
CASSLRTQETQYF
TGTGCCAGCAGCTTGCGGACACAAGAGACCCAGTACTTC
>TRBJ2-7|.|.|14|TRBV6-2/TRBV6-3
CASSYWGVSYEQYF
TGTGCCAGCAGTTATTGGGGAGTCTCCTACGAGCAGTACTTC
>TRBJ2-5|.|.|15|TRBV4-2
CASSQDLTRWETQYF
TGTGCCAGCAGCCAAGATCTAACGCGATGGGAGACCCAGTACTTC
>TRBJ2-1|TRBD2|once|16|TRBV7-9
CASSLGLADSYNEQFF
TGTGCCAGCAGCTTGGGGCTAGCGGACTCCTACAATGAGCAGTTCTTC
>TRBJ2-1|.|.|13|TRBV11-2
CASSFSPHSEQFF
TGTGCCAGCAGCTTTTCACCCCACAGTGAGCAGTTCTTC
>TRBJ1-1|TRBD1|.|16|TRBV6-5
CASSYSYRGLNTEAFF
TGTGCCAGCAGTTACTCGTACAGGGGGCTGAACACTGAAGCTTTCTTT
>TRBJ2-3|TRBD1|.|15|TRBV18
CASSPGTGRRDTQYF
TGTGCCAGCTCACCTGGGACAGGGCGGAGGGATACGCAGTATTTT
>TRBJ2-2|TRBD2|.|14|TRBV3-1/TRBV3-2
CASSRDYDTGELFF
TGTGCCAGCAGCCGGGACTACGACACCGGGGAGCTGTTTTTT